This TCR beta chain is from a study of cytomegalovirus exposure and HLA in healthy donors. This CDR3 has 12 residues. CDR1 and CDR2 (germline): MNHEY, SMNVEV (reference sequence). The germline V and J ends were trimmed by 6 bases and 6 bases, with 11 bases remaining between them. This clone was picked up one time. 60 Vbeta and 13 Jbeta primers were used in PCR. The repertoire was sequenced with immunoSEQ multiplex PCR; TCRdb's copy has only in-frame clones and lacks some. This repertoire shows more than 80,000 clones, roughly 80% found once; its top ten account for 2.5%. The sequence was collected from a man aged 40-49 years in good health and CMV-seronegative. The rearrangement links TRBV27 to TRBJ1-1; possibly TRBD1 for D (6 bases). The sequenced sample consisted of PBMCs. The CDR3 loop is CASRAGGPEAFF. The CDR3 bases are TGTGCCAGCAGGGCCGGGGGGCCTGAAGCTTTCTTT.